This TCR beta chain is from a study of OX40 agonist ivuxolimab in advanced cancers. The CDR3 runs 16 residues. The V gene's germline CDR1 is PRHDT and CDR2 FYEKMQ (reference sequence). Germline trimming cut 2 bases from V and 3 bases from J; bases unmatched to any gene: 8. Concerning this clone: Antigen: not known.

Study findings and constraints: Among T cells, CD8+ cells averaged more expanded clones than CD4+ cells. Antigen specificity remained undetermined for the expanded peripheral T cells.

The assay was immunoSEQ multiplex PCR, and TCRdb's table has in-frame clones only and misses some. Of under 40,000 clones in the sample, about 92% are singletons; the top ten hold approximately 26%. With baseline, cycle 4 day 1, and cycle 7 day 1 as timepoints, blood was sampled. Sequences were derived from CD4+ or CD8+ T cells sorted from blood, sampled in a trial of the OX40 agonist ivuxolimab. The TCR sequence derives from an adult with an advanced solid tumor such as melanoma, head and neck, liver or kidney cancer. The rearrangement links TRBV13 to TRBJ2-7, with 9 bases aligning to TRBD2. DNA for the CDR3: TGTGCCAGCAGCTTACGTGCGGGAGGGACGGACTACGAGCAGTACTTC. Protein sequence: CASSLRAGGTDYEQYF.